This T cell receptor (beta chain) was obtained from a study of blood T cell repertoires in COVID-19 (dated by TCRdb to about 2020). With regard to the full study: The collaborator samples originated in the United States, Italy and Spain and spanned the acute and convalescent phases of COVID-19. The dataset comprised deeply sampled blood TCRbeta repertoires from subjects exposed to, actively infected with, or recovered from COVID-19. HLA class I and class II types, where available, came from metadata supplied by the sample provider rather than from assay-based typing. The samples were drawn from two sources: the first 160 participants of the ongoing ImmuneRACE study, and some 1,300 subjects contributed by 6 global collaborators. The material from the prospective study consisted of cDNA or gDNA derived from T cells, B-cell-depleted T cells, or PBMCs. A de-identified subject ID, COVID-19 status, age in years and sex were almost always included in the sample metadata. The repertoires were made available in a free public database intended to serve as a resource for research on the immune response to SARS-CoV-2.

TCRbeta CDR3 regions were amplified from genomic DNA by means of the immunoSEQ Assay, a bias-controlled multiplex PCR. In the paper's pipeline: The number of nucleated cells in each sample was estimated from the amplification of reference gene primers within the assay. To quantify the absolute abundance of each unique TCRbeta CDR3 rearrangement, sequence reads were collapsed and filtered. For each sample, productive Simpson clonality was calculated by taking the square root of Simpson's diversity index across productive rearrangements. The table was pulled from immuneACCESS by TCRdb, which kept in-frame rearrangements only. Such tables lose some clones; where checked, under half of the loss comes from unresolved V genes, and the rest has no known cause. Clone size and the V and J calls come from that table; the DNA yielded D and trimming. Counted in this sample were 450,000 to 500,000 clones; 80% to 90% of them appeared once. Jointly, the top ten make up more than 7.5% of the sample.

In the prospective study, participants were roughly 18 to 100 years old, resided in about two dozen geographic areas of the United States, and were enrolled through a virtual design. In the prospective study, cohorts were assigned on the basis of participant-reported clinical history obtained from a screening survey and a study questionnaire. For ImmuneRACE Cohort 3, a participant was defined as recovered based on two consecutive negative NP/OP PCR tests, clearance by a healthcare professional, or resolution of symptoms. Each participant in the prospective study had whole blood, serum and a nasopharyngeal or oropharyngeal swab collected by mobile phlebotomists. Prospective study participants could optionally give additional blood draws and questionnaires over a 2-month period. Blood samples from the prospective study were shipped frozen or at room temperature prior to DNA extraction. V is shortened by 2 bases, J by 5 bases, and the region joining them spans 14 bases. The CDR3 runs 15 residues from the cysteine to the phenylalanine. This entry keeps only the CDR3 DNA: 45 bases, framed from base 1. From the germline V gene, CDR1 is SGHRS and CDR2 is YFSETQ.

Overall results and qualifications from the work: How much clinical and demographic metadata was included differed by source and by participant, and the metadata was provided uncurated.

For this clone: Its antigen is not yet known. No quality values exist for individual bases; no much larger clone is one base distant.

Source material: PBMCs or T cells enriched from blood (not recorded which). The receptor was isolated from a woman aged 55-70 years who had recovered from COVID-19. The chain is made from TRBV5-1 and TRBJ1-3; no confident D gene assignment can be made. The DNA sequence is as follows: TGCGCCAGCAGCTTCGGTAATGAGGGAAGAAACACCATATATTTT. This encodes CASSFGNEGRNTIYF.